This paragraph reports one T cell receptor beta chain. This clonotype is described as medium-sized (0.01 to 0.1%). Its antigen specificity is not known. No per-base quality is available; no much larger clone lies one base away. This sample was taken from a study of T cells in AML relapse after transplant (dated by TCRdb to between 2018 and 2020). Broadly, across the study: The remission controls were clinically matched patients who stayed in long-term complete remission and had more than 3 years of follow-up. Remission samples were obtained from bone marrow collected about 1 year after HSCT from patients in whom complete remission was maintained. In a retrospective study, inhibitory receptor expression and TCR repertoires of bone marrow T cells were examined in patients who had received allogeneic HSCT for myeloid malignancy. Study-wide findings and limitations: TCR repertoire comparisons rested on very few samples, with only three individuals per group for unsorted bone marrow.

Libraries were prepared through PCR. A modified RACE PCR protocol, rather than multiplex PCR, was used to amplify TCR alpha and beta chains from RNA. Libraries were sequenced on an Illumina MiSeq, and raw reads were demultiplexed by sample-specific barcode combinations. Per the authors' processing: MiXCR software was used to identify TCR clonotypes from the sequencing reads. TCRdb ran its own pipeline on the public reads, namely fastp trimming at Q25 and MiXCR clone calling, and kept in-frame beta chains. Here each entry gathers all rows of one CDR3 protein and keeps the most common genes and DNA. The V and J calls were determined by TCRdb, not by the authors. A total of about 1,500 distinct CDR3 sequences appear in this sample, approximately 6.9% of them only once. Of the sample, 45% to 50% is held by the ten largest clones. Including cysteine and phenylalanine, the CDR3 has 15 amino acids. Only CDR3 DNA remains: 45 bases, in frame from the first base. For CDR1 and CDR2, the germline V gene lists MNHEY and SVGAGI. At the junction V is shortened by 2 bases and J by 0 bases, with 8 bases in between.

The sample in question was bone marrow, either the whole sample or a sorted T cell fraction (not recorded which), obtained in complete remission. The sequence links TRBV6-5 to TRBJ2-1; no D gene call is confident. This TCR came from a human donor who had a stem cell transplant for acute myeloid leukemia. After a transplant, some T cells may be the graft donor's own cells. CDR3 sequence: CASSYKESSYNEQFF. The DNA sequence is TGTGCCAGCAGTTACAAGGAGAGCTCCTACAATGAGCAGTTCTTC.